This T cell receptor beta chain was recovered during a study of T cell therapy after organ transplantation. Across the whole study: Long-term post-therapy samples: blood collected 20 to 29 weeks after completing therapy.

Clones were sequenced by immunoSEQ multiplex PCR, and TCRdb holds only the in-frame ones, with some missing. The repertoire holds about 3,600 clones, with around 69% as singletons. Germline assignment: CDR1 SEHNR and CDR2 FQNEAQ (reference sequence). Trimming removed 5 bases at V and 6 bases at J, with 17 bases between. This CDR3 is 15 amino acids long. Time point indicated: 20-29 weeks after completion of therapy. As to this clone: Its antigen is currently unknown.

The sequence derives from a human patient who had received a solid organ transplant and had CMV disease. Some T cells may trace back to the graft donor. V usage is TRBV7-9 and J usage is TRBJ2-1; possible D gene TRBD1, 7 bases. The starting material was CD8+ T cells from blood, obtained after autologous CMV-specific T cell therapy. This CDR3 reads CASSPRGEEANEQFF. The CDR3, as DNA: TGTGCCAGCAGCCCCAGGGGGGAGGAAGCCAATGAGCAGTTCTTC.